This TCR beta chain was sequenced in a study of shared T cell receptors in the human thymus. CDR3 length: 13 amino acids. V was shortened by 4 bases and J by 5 bases, with 9 bases between the two germline ends. Germline V lookup: CDR1 LGHNA, CDR2 YNFKEQ. Generated by immunoSEQ multiplex PCR, the TCRdb table keeps only in-frame clones and is missing some. This repertoire shows over 450,000 clones, 75% to 85% found once; its top ten account for around 0.013%. The same sample was also studied in work on human thymus T cells. That study reports: Congenital heart defects were the reason for the corrective surgery that the donors, healthy Finnish infants, were having.

This chain joins TRBV4-2 and TRBJ2-1, with a tentative D call TRBD2 (6 bases). The sample taken for sequencing was thymocytes. The TCR originated in a boy in the first two years of life with a congenital heart defect. CDR3 protein: CASSLLANNEQFF. The CDR3, as DNA: TGTGCCAGCAGCCTTCTAGCGAACAATGAGCAGTTCTTC.